The T cell receptor beta chain under discussion was sequenced for a study of shared clonotypes between healthy human individuals (dated by TCRdb to 2019 to 2021). A note on the overall study: Three men and two women, aged 18 to 49 years, made up the cohort. For each donor, three plates each were used for CD4 naive and CD4 memory, two plates were used for CD8 naive, and one plate was used for CD8 memory. The study deeply sequenced blood TCR repertoires of about five healthy adults to estimate repertoire size and the extent of clonotype sharing between individuals. To increase sequencing depth and limit assay-specific biases, different laboratories used diverse techniques to prepare libraries and sequence TCR repertoires. Each donor's leukapheresis produced roughly between roughly 0.85 and 9.5 billion PBMCs.

General study outcomes and caveats: Approximately 4.8% of naive CD4, 3.5% of naive CD8, roughly 2.5% of memory CD4, and more than 0.35% of memory CD8 clonotypes were shared across several donors. Larger estimated clonotype richness was generally found for naive subsets than for memory subsets. Rarefaction of sorted-subset datasets indicated incomplete sequencing despite the large sequencing depth. Clonotypes shared by all four sorted-subset donors showed higher generation probabilities than non-shared clonotypes. Pairwise subsampling led to the expectation that sequencing depth would affect the degree of clonotype sharing among donors. The small number of donors limited the genetic and exposure-history diversity represented. Only blood was sampled, and tissue TCR repertoires likely differ from those in blood.

In regard to this clone: This receptor's antigen is unknown. Within one base of it there is no much larger clone, and no base qualities were kept.

Using the deep immunoSEQ assay, multiplex PCR amplified TCR CDR3 regions from genomic DNA. Genomic DNA extracted from each cell subset was distributed evenly over all wells of several immunoSEQ 96-well plates, and each plate served as one replicate. For sorted subsets, about 210 ng of genomic DNA, equivalent to some 30,000 T cell genomes, went into each replicate PCR. The purified libraries were quantified using a Qubit 3.0 fluorometer, sized with a Bioanalyzer 2100, and then quantified again using the KAPA Library Quantification kit. Each immunoSEQ 96-well plate was sequenced on its own single-read 150-cycle Illumina NextSeq 550 flow cell. Concerning the study's data processing: Because the immunoSEQ output held only junctional sequences and lacked quality scores, the filtering could not match the filtering applied to full-length reads. To assign V/J genes and CDR3, sequences were annotated against IMGT germline references using PyIR, a Python wrapper for IgBLAST v1.9. Reads were filtered out if the reads had weak V/J assignments (E-value above 1e-6), no CDR3, stop codons, out-of-frame junctions, or ambiguous translated residues. A V3J clonotype was defined by an identical inferred V gene, J gene, and CDR3 amino acid sequence. To compute the percentage overlap between repertoires, the number of shared unique clonotypes was divided by the size of the smaller repertoire. Three approaches were used to assess repertoire richness: RTK rarefaction, the Chao1 estimator, and Recon v2.1 estimates of unobserved clonotypes. Generation probabilities were computed with OLGA for all TCRbeta clonotypes obtained by the gDNA method from a handful of donors. TCRdb obtained this table from immuneACCESS and retained in-frame rearrangements with V and J assigned. These tables miss some clones; where compared with another copy, unresolved V genes account for less than half of the shortfall, and the remainder is unexplained. D and trimming come from the DNA, and the V and J calls and clone size come from that table. This sample holds around 1.9 million clones; 80% to 95% were observed only once. Approximately 1.7% of the sample lies in the top ten.

CD8 naive samples were obtained by positive selection for CCR7 among CD45RO-negative cells, yielding a CD45RA+CCR7+ population from which TemRA cells were excluded. Healthy HIV-negative adults with no recently reported acute infections or vaccinations were included as donors. Only Caucasian adults living in Nashville, Tennessee, USA were represented among the donors. Blood was collected by leukapheresis, and PBMCs were isolated by Ficoll-Histopaque density gradient centrifugation and then cryopreserved in liquid nitrogen vapor phase. Analytical flow cytometry was used to check the purity and quantity of every magnetically sorted T cell population. Genomic DNA was isolated from each sorted fraction and quantified by UV absorbance on a Nanodrop 2000c. V is reduced by 5 bases and J by 0 bases, leaving a spacing of 14 bases between them. The germline V gene (reference sequence) yields PRHDT for CDR1 and FYEKMQ for CDR2. The CDR3 covers 15 residues, taking in both the cysteine and the phenylalanine. The only DNA kept is the CDR3, 45 bases in frame from the first base.

Sequences were obtained from naive CD8+ T cells from PBMCs. In light of the paper, this sample's cell subset or site label describes: CD45RA+CCR7+. The chain was built from TRBV13 and TRBJ2-7, with TRBD2 as a weak D call on 6 bases. The clonotype originates from a young man in good health. Some clones in this sample may be carry-over from other donors' samples. For the CDR3, the sequence is CASSPSDGSSYEQYF. The DNA reads as follows: TGTGCCAGCAGCCCCTCTGACGGGAGCTCCTACGAGCAGTACTTC.